These 9 T cell receptor beta chains share one sample of origin, sequenced in a study of shared clonotypes between healthy human individuals. The data were produced by immunoSEQ multiplex PCR, yet TCRdb's version contains in-frame clones alone and is incomplete. The sample has 760,000 or so clones; approximately 97% are singletons. Only CD45RO-negative cells positively selected for CCR7 counted as naive CD8 cells, so terminally differentiated effector memory CD45RA+ cells were excluded. Sequenced material: naive CD8+ T cells sorted from blood. All receptors come from a man aged 30 to 45 in good health.

This clone was picked up one time. DNA of the CDR3: TGTGCCAGCAGCCCTAGTTGGGCGATGGACTACAATGAGCAGTTCTTC. Its translation: CASSPSWAMDYNEQFF. The chain carries TRBV7-9 and TRBJ2-1, with no clear D. The V and J ends lost 5 bases and 3 bases respectively, with 17 bases between them. CDR3 length: 16 residues. Germline V lookup: CDR1 SEHNR, CDR2 FQNEAQ (reference sequence).

This chain uses TRBV5-1 with TRBJ2-7; TRBD1 agrees at 9 bases. There are 15 residues in the CDR3. CDR1 is SGHRS, CDR2 YFSETQ, per germline. Trimming took 5 bases from V and 0 from J; bases not matched to a gene: 6. The CDR3 reads CASRGGQGRSYEQYF. Written as DNA, the CDR3 is TGCGCCAGCAGAGGAGGACAGGGGCGCTCCTACGAGCAGTACTTC.

The rearrangement joins TRBV7-9 to TRBJ2-7, with 10 bases lining up with TRBD1. This CDR3 has 16 amino acids. Trimming at V came to 5 bases and at J to 5 bases, leaving 12 bases not matched to a gene. Looked up from germline, CDR1 is SEHNR and CDR2 is FQNEAQ (reference sequence). CDR3 sequence reads: CASSPPFGTGEHEQYF. The CDR3 DNA follows: TGTGCCAGCAGCCCGCCTTTTGGGACAGGGGAACACGAGCAGTACTTC.

The chain links TRBV7-9 to TRBJ2-3, with D tentatively TRBD2 (6 bases). The CDR3 spans 15 residues. The ends were cut back, 4 bases at V and 2 bases at J, with 13 bases in the middle. From germline, CDR1 is SEHNR and CDR2 FQNEAQ (reference sequence). CDR3: CASSSAGTATDTQYF. Written as DNA, the CDR3 is TGTGCCAGCAGCTCCGCCGGGACTGCCACAGATACGCAGTATTTT. Supplemented by reference TRBV7-9 and TRBJ2-3, the full variable domain reads DTGVSQNPRHKITKRGQNVTFRCDPISEHNRLYWYRQTLGQGPEFLTYFQNEAQLEKSRLLSDRFSAERPKGSFSTLEIQRTEQGDSAMYLCASSSAGTATDTQYFGPGTRLTVL.

V is TRBV11-3 and J is TRBJ2-1; 11 bases agree with TRBD2. The V and J ends lost 3 bases and 0 bases, in that order; junction bases with no gene match: 10. The CDR3 runs 19 residues. Germline CDR1 reads SGHNT; CDR2 reads YENEEA. This chain's CDR3 is CASSLSTSGRGTSYNEQFF. DNA for the CDR3: TGTGCCAGCAGCTTGAGCACTAGCGGGAGAGGCACCTCCTACAATGAGCAGTTCTTC.

V is TRBV27 and J is TRBJ2-7; the D call may be TRBD1 or TRBD2 (5 bases each). Germline-derived CDR1 and CDR2 are MNHEY and SMNVEV (reference sequence). The CDR3 contains 16 residues. Trimming left V 4 bases short and J 2 bases short, with 18 bases between. CDR3 residues: CASSYITGTAAYEQYF. The CDR3 bases are TGTGCCAGCAGTTATATAACCGGGACCGCCGCCTACGAGCAGTACTTC.

The chain links TRBV5-1 to TRBJ1-2; tentatively, D is TRBD1 (6 bases). The germline CDR1 and CDR2 sequences are SGHRS and YFSETQ. The CDR3 runs 13 residues. Trimming pared 3 bases from V and 6 bases from J, leaving 12 bases between. Written as DNA, the CDR3 is TGCGCCAGCAGCTCCCAAGGGGGGGATGGCTACACCTTC. Translating it yields CASSSQGGDGYTF.

The chain uses TRBV29-1 and TRBJ2-1; D perhaps matches TRBD2 (6 bases). Trimming pared 8 bases from V and 0 bases from J, leaving 20 bases between. The CDR3 has 16 amino acids. The V gene's germline CDR1 is SQVTM and CDR2 ANQGSEA. The CDR3 here is CSTEGGFRGSYNEQFF. The DNA of the CDR3 is TGCAGCACCGAAGGAGGGTTTCGGGGCTCCTACAATGAGCAGTTCTTC.

This clone showed up just once. V gene TRBV7-8 combines with J gene TRBJ2-7; D remains ambiguous. Trimming took off 2 bases at V and 2 bases at J, with 10 bases between the two ends. The length of the CDR3 is 14 residues. CDR1 SGHVS and CDR2 FQNEAQ come from the germline V gene. The CDR3, as DNA: TGTGCCAGCAGCTTACGAGCGAGAACCTACGAGCAGTACTTC. Protein sequence: CASSLRARTYEQYF.